This TCR beta chain emerged from a study of cytomegalovirus exposure and HLA in healthy donors. In the PCR, 60 Vbeta and 13 Jbeta primers were used. Profiled with immunoSEQ multiplex PCR; TCRdb holds only in-frame clones, not every one. The sample has over 100,000 clones; 65% to 80% are singletons. This clone was counted between two and nine times. The antigen remains unidentified. Whole-study results and caveats: With later analysis, a missense DCLRE1C variant became linked to TCR beta V- and J-gene trimming.

This clonotype was sampled from a man younger than 40 in good health and CMV-seropositive. Source material: PBMCs.

CDR3: CASSMGQGGYEQYF. The CDR3 bases are TGTGCCAGTAGTATGGGGCAGGGAGGTTACGAGCAGTACTTC. V gene TRBV19 combines with J gene TRBJ2-7; TRBD2 is a possible D gene (6 bases). The CDR3 length is 14 residues. V lost 3 bases and J lost 4, with 13 bases in between. Germline CDR1 and CDR2: LNHDA and SQIVND (reference sequence).